This T cell receptor beta chain was profiled in a study of T cell responses to AZD1222 COVID-19 vaccine. General observations from the study: Mapped onto spike, vaccine-associated CD4 TCRs spanned it and were dominant at 160-218 and 743-854. AZD1222 recipients seropositive at baseline numbered only five to seven.

For this clone: Antigen specificity is unknown.

The CDR3 is made up of 16 amino acids. V was pared by 5 bases and J by 2 bases, with 10 bases of the junction left unmatched. The germline CDR1 and CDR2 sequences are SGHVS and FQNEAQ. Sequencing used immunoSEQ multiplex PCR; TCRdb keeps in-frame clones, though not all of them. The table records some 52,000 clones, 87% of them present only once. Source: peripheral blood, taken 28 days after the second AZD1222 dose. The receptor's source is an adult who received the AZD1222 COVID-19 vaccine. This chain links TRBV7-8 with TRBJ1-1; 8 bases align to TRBD1. CDR3 protein: CASSHQLQGGNTEAFF. The CDR3 nucleotides read TGTGCCAGCAGCCACCAACTACAGGGGGGAAACACTGAAGCTTTCTTT.